A single count supports the clone carrying this TCR beta chain. The data are from a study of cytomegalovirus exposure and HLA in healthy donors. PCR employed 60 Vbeta and 13 Jbeta primers. Repertoires were generated with immunoSEQ multiplex PCR, while TCRdb's copy carries only in-frame clones and drops some. In the table there are tens of thousands of clones, approximately 79% of which are singletons. The sequence was collected from a woman in her thirties or forties in good health and CMV-seropositive. Material: PBMCs.

This CDR3 is CASSEALGDSGNTIYF. The CDR3 DNA is TGTGCCAGCAGTGAAGCGTTAGGAGACTCTGGAAACACCATATATTTT. The V and J genes are TRBV6-1 and TRBJ1-3; no definite D call. CDR3 length equals 16 residues. Germline assignment: CDR1 MNHNS and CDR2 SASEGT. V was shortened by 0 bases and J by 0 bases, with 9 bases between the two germline ends.